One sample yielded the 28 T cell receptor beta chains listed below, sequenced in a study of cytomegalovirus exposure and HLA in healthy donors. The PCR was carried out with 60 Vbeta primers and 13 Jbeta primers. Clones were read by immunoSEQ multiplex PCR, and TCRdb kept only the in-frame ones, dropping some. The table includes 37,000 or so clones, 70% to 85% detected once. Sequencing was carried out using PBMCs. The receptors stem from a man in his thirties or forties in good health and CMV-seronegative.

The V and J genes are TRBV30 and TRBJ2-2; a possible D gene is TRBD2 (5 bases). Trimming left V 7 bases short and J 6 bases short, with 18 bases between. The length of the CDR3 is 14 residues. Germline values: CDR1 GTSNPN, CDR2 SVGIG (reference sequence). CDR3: CASPSDSGAGELFF. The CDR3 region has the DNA TGTGCCTCCCCCTCGGACTCCGGCGCCGGGGAGCTGTTTTTT.

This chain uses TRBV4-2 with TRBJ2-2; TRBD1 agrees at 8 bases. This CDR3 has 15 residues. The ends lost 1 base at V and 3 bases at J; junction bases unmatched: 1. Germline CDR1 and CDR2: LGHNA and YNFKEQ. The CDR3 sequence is CASSQGDRYTGELFF. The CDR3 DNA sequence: TGTGCCAGCAGCCAAGGGGACAGGTACACCGGGGAGCTGTTTTTT.

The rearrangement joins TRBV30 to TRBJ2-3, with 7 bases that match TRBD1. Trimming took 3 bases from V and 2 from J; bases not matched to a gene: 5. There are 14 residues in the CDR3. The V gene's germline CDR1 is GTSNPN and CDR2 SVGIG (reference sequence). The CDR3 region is CAWSPGGATDTQYF. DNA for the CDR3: TGTGCCTGGAGCCCAGGGGGTGCCACAGATACGCAGTATTTT.

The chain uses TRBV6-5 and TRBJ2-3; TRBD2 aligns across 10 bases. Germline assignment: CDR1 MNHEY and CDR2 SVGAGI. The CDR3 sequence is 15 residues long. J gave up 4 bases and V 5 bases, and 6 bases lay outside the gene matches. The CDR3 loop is CASSGLLAGADTQYF. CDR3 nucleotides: TGTGCCAGCAGTGGCTTGCTAGCGGGGGCAGATACGCAGTATTTT.

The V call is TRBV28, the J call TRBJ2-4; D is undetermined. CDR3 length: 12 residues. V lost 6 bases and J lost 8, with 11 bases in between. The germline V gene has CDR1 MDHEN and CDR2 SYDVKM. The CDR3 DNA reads TGTGCCAGCAGGGAGAGAGAGGACATTCAGTACTTC. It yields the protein CASREREDIQYF.

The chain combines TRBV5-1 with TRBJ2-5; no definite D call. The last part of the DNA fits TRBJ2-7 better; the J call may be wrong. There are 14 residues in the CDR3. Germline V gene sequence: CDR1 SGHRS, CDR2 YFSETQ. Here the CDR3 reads CASSLDGDISEQYF. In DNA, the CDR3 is TGCGCCAGCAGCTTGGATGGGGATATTAGCGAGCAGTACTTC.

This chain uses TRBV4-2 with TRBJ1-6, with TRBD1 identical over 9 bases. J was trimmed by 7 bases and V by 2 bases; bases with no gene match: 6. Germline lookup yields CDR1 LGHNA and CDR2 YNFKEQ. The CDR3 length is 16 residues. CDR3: CASSQPGTGRNSPLHF. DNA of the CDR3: TGTGCCAGCAGCCAACCCGGGACAGGGCGAAATTCACCCCTCCACTTT.

CDR3 sequence reads: CAESTDSNNEQFF. CDR3 sequence (DNA): TGTGCCGAAAGTACGGACAGTAACAATGAGCAGTTCTTC. V is TRBV30 and J is TRBJ2-1, with D possibly being TRBD1 (6 bases). The CDR3 is 13 amino acids. The germline V gene encodes CDR1 GTSNPN and CDR2 SVGIG (reference sequence). V was shortened by 8 bases and J by 5 bases, with 16 bases between the two germline ends. The variable domain in full, with the rest retrieved from reference TRBV30 and TRBJ2-1, is SQTIHQWPATLVQPVGSPLSLECTVEGTSNPNLYWYRQAAGRGLQLLFYSVGIGQISSEVPQNLSASRPQDRQFILSSKKLLLSDSGFYLCAESTDSNNEQFFGPGTRLTVL.

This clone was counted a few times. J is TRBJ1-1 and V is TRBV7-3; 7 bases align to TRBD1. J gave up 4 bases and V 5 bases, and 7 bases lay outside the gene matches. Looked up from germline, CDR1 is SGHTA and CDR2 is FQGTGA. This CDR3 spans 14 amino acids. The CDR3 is CASSPQQGSTEAFF. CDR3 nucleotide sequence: TGTGCCAGCAGCCCACAACAGGGGTCCACTGAAGCTTTCTTT.

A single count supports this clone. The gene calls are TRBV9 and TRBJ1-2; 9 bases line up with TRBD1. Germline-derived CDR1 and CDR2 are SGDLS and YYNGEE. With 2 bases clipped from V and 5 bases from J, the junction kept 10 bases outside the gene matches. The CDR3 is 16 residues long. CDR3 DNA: TGTGCCAGCAGCGTCGGGGACAGGACAGGGGTTTATGGCTACACCTTC. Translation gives CASSVGDRTGVYGYTF.

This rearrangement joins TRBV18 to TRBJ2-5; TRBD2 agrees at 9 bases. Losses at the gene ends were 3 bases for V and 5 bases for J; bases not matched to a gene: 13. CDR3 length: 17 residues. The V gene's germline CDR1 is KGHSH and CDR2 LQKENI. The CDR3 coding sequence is TGTGCCAGCTCACCGCAATCAGGAGTAGCGGGAGTGGAGACCCAGTACTTC. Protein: CASSPQSGVAGVETQYF.

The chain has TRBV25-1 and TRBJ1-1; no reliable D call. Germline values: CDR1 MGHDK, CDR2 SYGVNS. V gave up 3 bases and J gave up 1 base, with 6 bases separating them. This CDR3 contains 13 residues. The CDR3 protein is CASSDLANTEAFF. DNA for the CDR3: TGTGCCAGCAGTGATTTAGCGAACACTGAAGCTTTCTTT.

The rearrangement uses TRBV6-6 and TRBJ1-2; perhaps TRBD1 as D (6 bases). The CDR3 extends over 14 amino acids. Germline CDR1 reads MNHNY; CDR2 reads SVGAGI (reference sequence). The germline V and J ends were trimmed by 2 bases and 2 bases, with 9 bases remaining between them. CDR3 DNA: TGTGCCAGCAGTTACGGGGACACGAACTATGGCTACACCTTC. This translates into CASSYGDTNYGYTF.

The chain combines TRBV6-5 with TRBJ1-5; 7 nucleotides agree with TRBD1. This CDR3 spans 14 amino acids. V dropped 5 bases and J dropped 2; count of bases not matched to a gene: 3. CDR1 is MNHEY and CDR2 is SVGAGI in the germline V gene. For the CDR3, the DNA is TGTGCCAGCAGTCCTACAGGGGGCAATCAGCCCCAGCATTTT. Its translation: CASSPTGGNQPQHF.

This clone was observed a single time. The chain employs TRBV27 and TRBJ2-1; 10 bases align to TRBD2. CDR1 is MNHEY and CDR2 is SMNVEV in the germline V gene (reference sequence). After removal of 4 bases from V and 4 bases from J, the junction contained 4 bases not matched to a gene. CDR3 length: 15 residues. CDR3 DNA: TGTGCCAGCAGTTCGTATAGCGGGGGGTACAATGAGCAGTTCTTC. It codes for CASSSYSGGYNEQFF.

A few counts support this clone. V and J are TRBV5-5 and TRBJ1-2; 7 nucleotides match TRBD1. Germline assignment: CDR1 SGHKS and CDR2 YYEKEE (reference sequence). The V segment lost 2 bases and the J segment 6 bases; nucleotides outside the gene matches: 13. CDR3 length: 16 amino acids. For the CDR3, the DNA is TGTGCCAGCAGCTTAGACTCCGGGACAGTGGCCGATGGCTACACCTTC. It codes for CASSLDSGTVADGYTF.

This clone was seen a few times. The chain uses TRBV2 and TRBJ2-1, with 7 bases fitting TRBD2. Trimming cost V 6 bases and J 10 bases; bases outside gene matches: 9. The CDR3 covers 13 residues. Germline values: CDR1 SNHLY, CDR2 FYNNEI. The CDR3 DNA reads TGTGCCAGCAGCCGAGCGTGGGGGGGAGAGCAGTTCTTC. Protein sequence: CASSRAWGGEQFF.

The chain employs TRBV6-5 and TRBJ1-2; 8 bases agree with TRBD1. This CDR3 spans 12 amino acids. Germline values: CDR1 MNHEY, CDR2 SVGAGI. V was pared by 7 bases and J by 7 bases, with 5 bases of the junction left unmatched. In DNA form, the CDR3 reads TGTGCCAGCACCCAGGGGACAGGTGGCTACACCTTC. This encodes CASTQGTGGYTF.

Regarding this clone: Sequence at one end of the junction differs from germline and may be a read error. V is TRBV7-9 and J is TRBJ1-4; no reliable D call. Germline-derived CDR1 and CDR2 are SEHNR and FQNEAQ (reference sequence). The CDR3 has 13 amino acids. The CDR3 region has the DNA TGTGCCAGCAGCCCCAGACAAGTAGAAAAACTGGTTTTT. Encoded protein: CASSPRQVEKLVF.

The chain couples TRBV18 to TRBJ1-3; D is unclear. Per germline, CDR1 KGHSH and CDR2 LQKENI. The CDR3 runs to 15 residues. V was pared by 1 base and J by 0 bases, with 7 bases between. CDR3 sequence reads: CASSPRVNSGNTIYF. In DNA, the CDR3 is TGTGCCAGCTCACCACGTGTTAACTCTGGAAACACCATATATTTT.

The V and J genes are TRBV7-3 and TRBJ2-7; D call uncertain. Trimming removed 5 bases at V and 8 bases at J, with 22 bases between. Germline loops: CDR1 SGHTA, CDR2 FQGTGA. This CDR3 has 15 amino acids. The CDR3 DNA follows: TGTGCCAGCAGCCAAGGAGACGGAGCCCTAAACCAGCAGTACTTC. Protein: CASSQGDGALNQQYF. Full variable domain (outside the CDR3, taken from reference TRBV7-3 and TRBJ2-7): GAGVSQTPSNKVTEKGKYVELRCDPISGHTALYWYRQSLGQGPEFLIYFQGTGAADDSGLPNDRFFAVRPEGSVSTLKIQRTERGDSAVYLCASSQGDGALNQQYFGPGTRLTVT.

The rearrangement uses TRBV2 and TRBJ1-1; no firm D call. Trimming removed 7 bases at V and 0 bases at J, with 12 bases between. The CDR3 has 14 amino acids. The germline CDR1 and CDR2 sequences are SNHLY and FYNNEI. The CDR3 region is CASIFQFMNTEAFF. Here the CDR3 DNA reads TGTGCCAGCATTTTCCAGTTTATGAACACTGAAGCTTTCTTT.

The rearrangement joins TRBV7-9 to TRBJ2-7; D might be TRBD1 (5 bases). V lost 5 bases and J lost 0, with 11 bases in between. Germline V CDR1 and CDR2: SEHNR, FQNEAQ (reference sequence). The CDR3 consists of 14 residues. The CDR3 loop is CASSLRQSSYEQYF. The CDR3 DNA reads TGTGCCAGCAGCCTAAGACAGTCCTCCTACGAGCAGTACTTC.

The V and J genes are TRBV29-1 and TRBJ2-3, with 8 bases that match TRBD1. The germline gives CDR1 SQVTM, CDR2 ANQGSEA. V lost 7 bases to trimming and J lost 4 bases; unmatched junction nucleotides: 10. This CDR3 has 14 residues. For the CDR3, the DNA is TGCAGCGGCTTCGGACAGGGTGGTGCAGATACGCAGTATTTT. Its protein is CSGFGQGGADTQYF.

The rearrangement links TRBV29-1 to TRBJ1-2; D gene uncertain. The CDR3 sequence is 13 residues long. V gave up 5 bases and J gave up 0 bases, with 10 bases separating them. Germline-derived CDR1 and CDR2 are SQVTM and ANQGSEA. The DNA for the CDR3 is TGCAGCGTTATGCAGGAACCTAACTATGGCTACACCTTC. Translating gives CSVMQEPNYGYTF.

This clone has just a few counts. The CDR3 nucleotides are TGTGCCAGCAGCCCCCCACCCTCGTTCGGGGGGCGGTTTACCTATGGCTACACCTTC. This gives the protein CASSPPPSFGGRFTYGYTF. The rearrangement links TRBV5-5 to TRBJ1-2; weak D call: TRBD1 (6 bases). The V gene lost 4 bases and the J gene lost 4 bases, with 29 bases spanning the gap. Germline CDR1 is SGHKS and CDR2 is YYEKEE (reference sequence). This CDR3 region has 19 residues.

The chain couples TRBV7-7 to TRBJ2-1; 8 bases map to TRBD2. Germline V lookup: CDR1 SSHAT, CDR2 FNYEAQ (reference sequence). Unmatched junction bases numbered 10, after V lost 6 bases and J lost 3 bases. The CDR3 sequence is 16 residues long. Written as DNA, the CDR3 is TGTGCCAGCAGTTCGGTCGGGGGGGCGATCTACAATGAGCAGTTCTTC. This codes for CASSSVGGAIYNEQFF.

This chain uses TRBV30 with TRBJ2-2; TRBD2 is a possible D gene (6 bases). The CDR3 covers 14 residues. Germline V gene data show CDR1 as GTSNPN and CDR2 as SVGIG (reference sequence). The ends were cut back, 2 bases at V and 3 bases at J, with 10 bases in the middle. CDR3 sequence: CAWSMGEDTGELFF. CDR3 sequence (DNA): TGTGCCTGGAGTATGGGGGAGGACACCGGGGAGCTGTTTTTT.